The 12 T cell receptor beta chains below were found in one sample sequenced in a study of PD-1 blockade in classical Hodgkin lymphoma. All patients experienced relapse after autologous stem cell transplantation, and brentuximab vedotin exposure was variable. TCRdb's copy holds only in-frame clones and misses some; the assay was immunoSEQ multiplex PCR. The sample lists 35,000 to 50,000 clones, about 82% occurring once. The starting material was peripheral blood mononuclear cells (PBMCs), obtained at baseline. These receptors all come from a human donor with classical Hodgkin lymphoma.

The chain is built from TRBV5-1 and TRBJ2-4; D gene ambiguous. The germline V and J ends were trimmed by 0 bases and 1 base, with 11 bases remaining between them. The CDR3 sequence is 16 residues long. CDR1 is SGHRS, CDR2 YFSETQ, per germline. The chain's CDR3 is CASSLGTLGAKNIQYF. The DNA of the CDR3 is TGCGCCAGCAGCTTGGGTACTTTGGGTGCCAAAAACATTCAGTACTTC.

This clone has at least ten counts. The chain joins TRBV10-2 to TRBJ1-2, with no clear D. Germline CDR1 reads WSHSY; CDR2 reads SAAADI. Trimming took off 6 bases at V and 2 bases at J, with 13 bases between the two ends. The CDR3 runs to 14 residues. The CDR3 DNA follows: TGCGCCAGCAGCCTAGACGGGATGAACTATGGCTACACCTTC. This codes for CASSLDGMNYGYTF.

The chain combines TRBV5-1 with TRBJ2-4, with TRBD2 as a possible D gene (5 bases). The length of the CDR3 is 17 residues. Germline V gives CDR1 SGHRS, CDR2 YFSETQ. V lost 2 bases, J lost 0 bases, and 15 bases lay in between. Here the CDR3 DNA reads TGCGCCAGCAGCTTCCGAGGGCCCCAGCTAGCCAAAAACATTCAGTACTTC. This sequence encodes CASSFRGPQLAKNIQYF. The full variable domain, in which reference TRBV5-1 and TRBJ2-4 provide the parts outside the CDR3, is KAGVTQTPRYLIKTRGQQVTLSCSPISGHRSVSWYQQTPGQGLQFLFEYFSETQRNKGNFPGRFSGRQFSNSRSEMNVSTLELGDSALYLCASSFRGPQLAKNIQYFGAGTRLSVL.

The chain has TRBV9 and TRBJ2-7; TRBD1 is a possible D gene (8 bases). The germline V gene has CDR1 SGDLS and CDR2 YYNGEE. The CDR3 length is 17 residues. Trimming left V 4 bases short and J 1 base short, with 21 bases between. The CDR3 coding sequence is TGTGCCAGCAGCCCCCGGACAGGGCGGGGAGGGTCCTACGAGCAGTACTTC. Amino acid sequence: CASSPRTGRGGSYEQYF.

This chain links TRBV6-1 with TRBJ2-4; perhaps TRBD1 as D (5 bases). The V gene's germline CDR1 is MNHNS and CDR2 SASEGT. The CDR3 runs 15 residues. Trimming shortened V by 4 bases and J by 6 bases, and 16 bases separated the two germline ends. This chain's CDR3 is CASSVTFGQGNIQYF. DNA for the CDR3: TGTGCCAGCAGTGTTACTTTTGGTCAGGGAAACATTCAGTACTTC.

This clone showed up just a few times. This chain connects TRBV10-2 to TRBJ1-1; TRBD1 agrees at 7 bases. This CDR3 spans 13 amino acids. The germline V gene encodes CDR1 WSHSY and CDR2 SAAADI. The junction had 9 bases not matched to a gene; V was cut back by 3 bases and J by 11 bases. The CDR3 DNA sequence: TGCGCCAGCAGTGAAAACAGGGGCAGTGAGGCTTTCTTT. Protein sequence: CASSENRGSEAFF.

This chain joins TRBV10-3 and TRBJ2-5; the match to TRBD1 covers 8 bases. Germline CDR1 ENHRY, CDR2 SYGVKD. CDR3 length equals 14 residues. Trimming took 8 bases from V and 4 from J; bases not matched to a gene: 9. CDR3 protein: CAIQRGTGGETQYF. CDR3 sequence (DNA): TGTGCCATCCAGAGGGGGACAGGAGGAGAGACCCAGTACTTC.

The CDR3 nucleotides are TGTGCCACCAGCAGAGGGCTAGCGGGAGGGGGCAGGGATACGCAGTATTTT. It encodes CATSRGLAGGGRDTQYF. The J gene is TRBJ2-3, the V gene TRBV15, with 12 positions matching TRBD2. CDR1 and CDR2 from the germline V gene are LNHNV and YYDKDF (reference sequence). The CDR3 loop spans 17 amino acids. Trimming removed 1 base from V and 6 bases from J; junction bases left unmatched: 8.

The V gene is TRBV29-1, the J gene TRBJ2-5; D possibly corresponds to TRBD1 (7 bases). The V and J ends lost 0 bases and 4 bases respectively, with 18 bases between them. The CDR3 consists of 16 residues. Germline V gene data show CDR1 as SQVTM and CDR2 as ANQGSEA. The CDR3 here is CSVEDLQEGAGETQYF. The CDR3 DNA is TGCAGCGTTGAAGATTTGCAGGAGGGGGCCGGAGAGACCCAGTACTTC.

The rearrangement uses TRBV6-1 and TRBJ2-7, with D hard to call. The CDR3 is made up of 15 amino acids. Trimming pared 2 bases from V and 0 bases from J, leaving 11 bases between. CDR1 and CDR2 from the germline V gene are MNHNS and SASEGT. Here the CDR3 reads CASSERQGISYEQYF. The CDR3 region has the DNA TGTGCCAGCAGTGAAAGGCAAGGGATCTCCTACGAGCAGTACTTC.

Many counts were recorded for this clone. J is TRBJ2-7 and V is TRBV29-1, with TRBD2 matching over 9 bases. Per germline, CDR1 SQVTM and CDR2 ANQGSEA. The CDR3 extends over 11 amino acids. V lost 7 bases, J lost 4 bases, and 2 bases stayed unmatched. CDR3 loop: CSGSGGYEQYF. Here the CDR3 DNA reads TGCAGCGGGAGCGGGGGGTACGAGCAGTACTTC.

The chain combines TRBV7-2 with TRBJ2-1; TRBD2 agrees at 8 bases. Trimming took 4 bases from V and 10 from J; bases not matched to a gene: 6. Germline CDR1 and CDR2: SGHTA and FQGNSA. The CDR3 is made up of 13 amino acids. CDR3 region: CASSYRSGMEQFF. The CDR3 DNA sequence: TGTGCCAGCAGCTACCGTAGCGGGATGGAGCAGTTCTTC.